This T cell receptor (beta chain) comes out of a study of shared clonotypes between healthy human individuals. The CDR3 spans 13 residues. The V gene's germline CDR1 is SGHDN and CDR2 FVKESK. Trimming left V 4 bases short and J 10 bases short, with 16 bases between. Sequencing was at deep level. Clones were read by immunoSEQ multiplex PCR, and TCRdb kept only the in-frame ones, dropping some. The table includes 550,000 to 700,000 clones, more than 70% detected once. The CD4+ fraction was divided into a CD45RA+ naive subset and a CD45RA-negative memory subset. This clone came up once. The clonotype comes from a woman in her 30s in good health. The specimen was memory CD4+ T cells sorted from blood. Subset described: CD45RA-negative fraction. The chain has TRBV14 and TRBJ1-1; D call uncertain. CDR3 sequence reads: CASSPYTGFGAFF. CDR3 DNA: TGTGCCAGCAGCCCCTATACGGGCTTTGGAGCTTTCTTT.